The 26 T cell receptor beta chains below come from one sample, sequenced in a study of cytomegalovirus exposure and HLA in healthy donors. The PCR made use of 60 Vbeta and 13 Jbeta primers. Assay: immunoSEQ multiplex PCR; the TCRdb copy retains only in-frame clones and omits some. The data show about 97,000 clones, with roughly 83% seen just once and around 2.6% held by the top ten. The sequencing sample was made of PBMCs. The receptor source for this set is a middle-aged man in good health and CMV-seronegative.

The chain carries TRBV29-1 and TRBJ2-2, with 10 bases aligning to TRBD2. The CDR3 extends over 17 amino acids. The germline CDR1 and CDR2 sequences are SQVTM and ANQGSEA. J was trimmed by 5 bases and V by 1 base; bases with no gene match: 10. The CDR3 here is CSVEAALAGPGTGELFF. The DNA for the CDR3 is TGCAGCGTTGAAGCCGCACTAGCGGGGCCCGGGACCGGGGAGCTGTTTTTT.

This chain joins TRBV29-1 and TRBJ1-5; D perhaps matches TRBD1 (5 bases). This CDR3 spans 14 amino acids. Germline V lookup: CDR1 SQVTM, CDR2 ANQGSEA. V was trimmed by 4 bases and J by 1 base, leaving 11 bases between them. This CDR3 is CSVAQGLSNQPQHF. For the CDR3, the DNA is TGCAGCGTTGCCCAGGGACTGAGCAATCAGCCCCAGCATTTT.

The chain uses TRBV29-1 and TRBJ1-1; 7 bases line up with TRBD1. The germline CDR1 and CDR2 sequences are SQVTM and ANQGSEA. The CDR3 spans 14 residues. With 4 bases clipped from V and 3 bases from J, the junction kept 8 bases outside the gene matches. The chain's CDR3 is CSVAKGATHTEAFF. The CDR3 DNA is TGCAGCGTTGCTAAGGGGGCTACGCACACTGAAGCTTTCTTT.

The chain carries TRBV11-2 and TRBJ2-7; TRBD1 matches at 9 bases. The CDR3 sequence is 16 residues long. Germline trimming cut 1 base from V and 6 bases from J; bases unmatched to any gene: 10. CDR1 and CDR2 (germline): SGHAT, FQNNGV. CDR3 protein: CASSLVTGTGFSEQYF. As DNA, the CDR3 is TGTGCCAGCAGCTTAGTCACAGGGACAGGGTTTTCCGAGCAGTACTTC.

For the CDR3, the DNA is TGTGCCAGCAGCTTGGGGGAGGGGGGGGTTCATCAGCCCCAGCATTTT. Translated, it gives CASSLGEGGVHQPQHF. The chain uses TRBV7-9 and TRBJ1-5; possible D gene TRBD1, 6 bases. Trimming cost V 3 bases and J 5 bases, with 17 bases left between them. CDR1 SEHNR and CDR2 FQNEAQ come from the germline V gene (reference sequence). The CDR3 has 16 residues.

The gene calls are TRBV7-6 and TRBJ2-2; D gene ambiguous. Trimming took off 3 bases at V and 4 bases at J, with 6 bases between the two ends. The length of the CDR3 is 13 residues. CDR1 and CDR2 (germline): SGHVS, FNYEAQ. Here the CDR3 reads CASSFRVTGELFF. CDR3 in DNA: TGTGCCAGCAGCTTCCGGGTCACCGGGGAGCTGTTTTTT. The full variable domain, with the rest looked up from reference TRBV7-6 and TRBJ2-2, is GAGVSQSPRYKVTKRGQDVALRCDPISGHVSLYWYRQALGQGPEFLTYFNYEAQQDKSGLPNDRFSAERPEGSISTLTIQRTEQRDSAMYRCASSFRVTGELFFGEGSRLTVL.

The rearrangement uses TRBV29-1 and TRBJ2-1; 7 nucleotides line up with TRBD2. Germline CDR1 and CDR2: SQVTM and ANQGSEA. The CDR3 spans 13 residues. The V and J ends lost 6 bases and 3 bases, in that order; junction bases with no gene match: 5. The CDR3 spells CSVERGVYNEQFF. The CDR3 DNA reads TGCAGCGTAGAACGGGGGGTCTACAATGAGCAGTTCTTC.

This chain links TRBV30 with TRBJ1-4, with 8 positions matching TRBD1. Germline CDR1 is GTSNPN and CDR2 is SVGIG (reference sequence). CDR3 size: 17 residues. Losses at the gene ends were 3 bases for V and 1 base for J; bases not matched to a gene: 10. CDR3 amino acids: CAWSAAAGGLTNEKLFF. CDR3 nucleotide sequence: TGTGCCTGGAGCGCGGCGGCAGGGGGCTTAACTAATGAAAAACTGTTTTTT.

V and J are TRBV11-2 and TRBJ2-3, with 7 bases matching TRBD2. Germline assignment: CDR1 SGHAT and CDR2 FQNNGV. After removal of 4 bases from V and 2 bases from J, the junction contained 6 bases not matched to a gene. The CDR3 is 15 residues long. The CDR3 loop reads CASSSGLGNTDTQYF. The CDR3 region has the DNA TGTGCCAGCAGCTCCGGACTAGGTAACACAGATACGCAGTATTTT.

The chain links TRBV4-2 to TRBJ1-1, with 11 bases lining up with TRBD1. The germline V gene encodes CDR1 LGHNA and CDR2 YNFKEQ. The CDR3 covers 15 residues. Trimming cost V 10 bases and J 4 bases; bases outside gene matches: 11. CDR3 DNA: TGTGCCACCCAGTGGGACAGGGGGGGAGGCACTGAAGCTTTCTTT. Protein: CATQWDRGGGTEAFF.

This chain's CDR3 is CASSGGQTNTEAFF. Here the CDR3 DNA reads TGTGCCAGCAGCGGGGGACAGACCAACACTGAAGCTTTCTTT. The chain carries TRBV5-4 and TRBJ1-1; 7 positions match TRBD1. The CDR3 covers 14 residues. The germline gives CDR1 SGHNT, CDR2 YYREEE (reference sequence). The V gene end was trimmed by 4 bases and the J gene end by 2 bases; junction bases not matched to a gene: 5.

V gene TRBV18 combines with J gene TRBJ1-5, with D possibly being TRBD1 (6 bases). V was cut by 3 bases and J by 7 bases, with 19 bases left in between. The germline gives CDR1 KGHSH, CDR2 LQKENI. This CDR3 contains 16 residues. For the CDR3, the DNA is TGTGCCAGCTCACCCCTACAGGGTTTGTCTGGACAGCCCCAGCATTTT. Translation gives CASSPLQGLSGQPQHF.

The chain combines TRBV14 with TRBJ1-2; the D is unclear. V shed 0 bases and J shed 9 bases, with 5 bases lying between them. The CDR3 loop spans 11 amino acids. In germline, CDR1 is SGHDN, CDR2 FVKESK. The CDR3 coding sequence is TGTGCCAGCAGCCAAGATTATCGCTACACCTTC. Residues: CASSQDYRYTF.

In its sample, this clone was seen a few times. The V and J genes are TRBV6-5 and TRBJ1-3; a possible D gene is TRBD1 (6 bases). The ends were cut back, 2 bases at V and 5 bases at J, with 13 bases in the middle. Per the germline V gene, CDR1 is MNHEY and CDR2 is SVGAGI. This CDR3 has 15 residues. The CDR3 region has the DNA TGTGCCAGCAGTTACGATGCGGGGGGGCGAAACACCATATATTTT. This sequence encodes CASSYDAGGRNTIYF.

The chain couples TRBV7-8 to TRBJ1-1, with D unresolved. CDR3 length: 15 amino acids. Between the trimmed V and J ends, which lost 0 bases and 7 bases, there was a span of 15 bases. Per the germline V gene, CDR1 is SGHVS and CDR2 is FQNEAQ. CDR3 DNA sequence: TGTGCCAGCAGCTTAGCCCCGGCGGGAACGGGTGAAGCTTTCTTT. Translated, it gives CASSLAPAGTGEAFF. Full variable domain (outside the CDR3, taken from reference TRBV7-8 and TRBJ1-1): GAGVSQSPRYKVAKRGQDVALRCDPISGHVSLFWYQQALGQGPEFLTYFQNEAQLDKSGLPSDRFFAERPEGSVSTLKIQRTQQEDSAVYLCASSLAPAGTGEAFFGQGTRLTVV.

The chain joins TRBV6-6 to TRBJ2-7; D not certain. Germline V lookup: CDR1 MNHNY, CDR2 SVGAGI (reference sequence). V was pared by 2 bases and J by 6 bases, with 11 bases between. CDR3 length: 13 amino acids. The CDR3 sequence is CASSYGRSPEQYF. Here the CDR3 DNA reads TGTGCCAGCAGTTACGGGCGATCCCCCGAGCAGTACTTC.

The V gene is TRBV5-1, the J gene TRBJ1-2; 11 nucleotides align to TRBD1. The germline CDR1 and CDR2 sequences are SGHRS and YFSETQ. This CDR3 contains 16 residues. V gave up 4 bases and J gave up 3 bases; unmatched junction bases: 8. CDR3 DNA: TGCGCCAGCAGCCCAGGACAGGGGGCTATGTACTATGGCTACACCTTC. Its protein is CASSPGQGAMYYGYTF.

The V call is TRBV27, the J call TRBJ2-1; 8 nucleotides match TRBD2. The CDR3 runs to 13 residues. Germline CDR1 MNHEY, CDR2 SMNVEV (reference sequence). The junction had 3 bases not matched to a gene; V was cut back by 7 bases and J by 4 bases. The CDR3: CASTSGPYNEQFF. The CDR3 bases are TGTGCCAGCACTAGCGGGCCATACAATGAGCAGTTCTTC.

V and J are TRBV14 and TRBJ2-7; a weak D match, TRBD1 (5 bases). CDR3 size: 14 residues. The V gene's germline CDR1 is SGHDN and CDR2 FVKESK. V dropped 6 bases and J dropped 4 bases, with 16 bases sitting between them. CDR3 nucleotide sequence: TGTGCCAGCAGTCCCGCAGGGAAAATTTACGAGCAGTACTTC. It codes for CASSPAGKIYEQYF.

This chain uses TRBV5-1 with TRBJ1-1, with TRBD1 as a possible D gene (6 bases). The CDR3 runs 14 residues. Trimming took off 3 bases at V and 2 bases at J, with 11 bases between the two ends. From germline, CDR1 is SGHRS and CDR2 YFSETQ. CDR3 residues: CASSSGQQNTEAFF. The CDR3 coding sequence is TGCGCCAGCAGCTCGGGACAACAAAACACTGAAGCTTTCTTT.

As for this clone: Other DNA sequences in this specimen translate into the identical CDR3. This chain links TRBV7-9 with TRBJ2-2; 10 bases line up with TRBD2. This CDR3 is 14 amino acids long. Looked up from germline, CDR1 is SEHNR and CDR2 is FQNEAQ (reference sequence). Trimming cost V 5 bases and J 9 bases; bases outside gene matches: 6. CDR3 region: CASSGTSAFRELFF. CDR3 bases: TGTGCCAGCAGCGGGACTAGCGCCTTTAGGGAGCTGTTTTTT.

CDR3 sequence: CASSAPGRGVVGELFF. CDR3 bases: TGTGCCAGCAGTGCCCCCGGCAGGGGGGTGGTCGGGGAGCTGTTTTTT. This sequence joins TRBV2 and TRBJ2-2, with D perhaps TRBD1 (7 bases). The CDR3 has 16 amino acids. Germline loops: CDR1 SNHLY, CDR2 FYNNEI. V was trimmed by 4 bases and J by 7 bases, leaving 19 bases between them.

This chain connects TRBV4-1 to TRBJ1-2, with 10 bases fitting TRBD1. Germline CDR1 MGHRA, CDR2 YSYEKL. V trimming: 4 bases; J trimming: 2 bases; junction bases outside the gene matches: 10. The CDR3 length is 17 residues. CDR3 loop: CASSRSGRGQGNYGYTF. CDR3 in DNA: TGCGCCAGCAGCCGAAGTGGGCGGGGACAGGGGAACTATGGCTACACCTTC.

V gene TRBV4-1 combines with J gene TRBJ1-1; D is undetermined. CDR3 length equals 14 residues. V was trimmed by 2 bases and J by 1 base, leaving 8 bases between them. CDR1 MGHRA and CDR2 YSYEKL come from the germline V gene. The CDR3 is CASSQLSSNTEAFF. The CDR3 DNA sequence: TGCGCCAGCAGCCAACTATCGTCGAACACTGAAGCTTTCTTT.

The chain has TRBV7-3 and TRBJ2-2; TRBD2 matches at 9 bases. The CDR3 is 16 residues long. The germline gives CDR1 SGHTA, CDR2 FQGTGA. V was clipped by 2 bases and J by 2 bases; unmatched bases: 3. The CDR3 bases are TGTGCCAGCAGCTTAGCGGGGGGGTTTAACACCGGGGAGCTGTTTTTT. Protein: CASSLAGGFNTGELFF.

As for this clone: Other DNA sequences in the same sample also yield this CDR3. This chain joins TRBV5-1 and TRBJ2-5, with a weak D call TRBD2 (7 bases). Germline loops: CDR1 SGHRS, CDR2 YFSETQ. Trimming removed 2 bases at V and 5 bases at J, with 13 bases between. The CDR3 consists of 14 residues. CDR3 region: CASSFGGARETQYF. In DNA form, the CDR3 reads TGCGCCAGCAGCTTTGGGGGGGCGCGGGAGACCCAGTACTTC. Using reference TRBV5-1 and TRBJ2-5 for the parts outside the CDR3, the full variable domain is KAGVTQTPRYLIKTRGQQVTLSCSPISGHRSVSWYQQTPGQGLQFLFEYFSETQRNKGNFPGRFSGRQFSNSRSEMNVSTLELGDSALYLCASSFGGARETQYFGPGTRLLVL.